A selection of T cell receptor beta chains follows, all from one sample in a study of control samples from healthy donors and cancer patients. Here immunoSEQ multiplex PCR was the method, and the copy in TCRdb shows in-frame clones only, minus some. The table includes roughly 130,000 clones, 85% to 95% detected once. The sequencing input was blood. These TCRs come from a man aged 18 to 30 in good health. The CDR3 runs from the conserved cysteine through the conserved F or W. The D gene is left open where the match is weak. Clone size appears in some rows only: once, few, many, or a class for an expanded clone.

>TRBJ2-5|TRBV30|.|.
TGTGCCTGGAGTGTACTCCGAGGGCTACAAGAGACCCAGTACTTC
CAWSVLRGLQETQYF
>TRBJ2-7|TRBV6-2/TRBV6-3|.|.
TGTGCCAGCAGTTATGAGGGAAACGAGCAGTACTTC
CASSYEGNEQYF
>TRBJ1-2|TRBV9|.|TRBD1
TGTGCCAGCAGCGCAACAGGGGACCCATCCTATGGCTACACCTTC
CASSATGDPSYGYTF
>TRBJ1-1|TRBV10-2|.|.
TGCGCCAGCAGTGGGCAACTTGGCGCTGAAGCTTTCTTT
CASSGQLGAEAFF
>TRBJ1-1|TRBV2|.|.
TGTGCCAGCAATGACGAGGGCACTGAAGCTTTCTTT
CASNDEGTEAFF
>TRBJ1-2|TRBV7-9|.|.
TGTGCCAGCAGCTTGACTGGGAGTGGCTACACCTTC
CASSLTGSGYTF
>TRBJ1-2|TRBV4-2|.|TRBD1
TGTGCCAGCAGCCAAGTCGAGACAGGGGGCCACTATGGCTACACCTTC
CASSQVETGGHYGYTF
>TRBJ1-1|TRBV30|.|TRBD1
TGTGCCTGGGCCCGCGACAGGGCCACTGAAGCTTTCTTT
CAWARDRATEAFF
>TRBJ2-5|TRBV7-9|once|.
TGTGCCAGCAGCCGCTTGATGGCCCAAGAGACCCAGTACTTC
CASSRLMAQETQYF
>TRBJ2-5|TRBV11-2|.|.
TGTGCCAGCAGCGATCGAAAGGCCCAAGAGACCCAGTACTTC
CASSDRKAQETQYF
>TRBJ1-5|TRBV9|.|.
TGTGCCAGCAGCGTAGCTAAACAGGCGAGCAATCAGCCCCAGCATTTT
CASSVAKQASNQPQHF
>TRBJ1-2|TRBV5-6|.|.
TGTGCCAGCAGCTTGGCGTCGTCTGGGGACGACTATGGCTACACCTTC
CASSLASSGDDYGYTF
>TRBJ2-1|TRBV27|.|.
TGTGCCAGCAGTTTAAGGCGGACAGGGAGGGATGAGCAGTTCTTC
CASSLRRTGRDEQFF
>TRBJ1-2|TRBV15|.|.
TGTGCCACCAGCAGAGATAGTACAGCCGCTGGTGGCTACACCTTC
CATSRDSTAAGGYTF
>TRBJ2-2|TRBV7-9|.|TRBD1
TGTGCCAGCAGCTCAGCGGGACAGGGGTTCACCGGGGAGCTGTTTTTT
CASSSAGQGFTGELFF
>TRBJ1-1|TRBV18|.|.
TGTGCCAGCTCAAGGGACAAGAACACTGAAGCTTTCTTT
CASSRDKNTEAFF
>TRBJ1-2|TRBV9|.|.
TGTGCCAGCAGCGTAGGCTCAGGGGATGGCTACACCTTC
CASSVGSGDGYTF
>TRBJ1-5|TRBV19|.|TRBD1
TGTGCCAGTACCATATACAGGGGGGATAATCAGCCCCAGCATTTT
CASTIYRGDNQPQHF
>TRBJ2-5|TRBV5-1|.|.
TGCGCCAGCAGCTTGACCGGGTACGAGACCCAGTACTTC
CASSLTGYETQYF
>TRBJ2-4|TRBV3-1/TRBV3-2|.|.
TGTGCCAGCAGCCAAGAGTCCCCAGGCATTCAGTACTTC
CASSQESPGIQYF
>TRBJ2-2|TRBV24-1|.|.
TGTGCCACCGCCAGGGGGGCGAACACCGGGGAGCTGTTTTTT
CATARGANTGELFF
>TRBJ2-3|TRBV7-3|.|TRBD1
TGTGCCAGCAGCAAACAGGGGGCGCGCGCAGATACGCAGTATTTT
CASSKQGARADTQYF
>TRBJ1-4|TRBV6-5|.|.
TGTGCCAGCAGGACCGGGGGGGGTACTAATGAAAAACTGTTTTTT
CASRTGGGTNEKLFF
>TRBJ2-1|TRBV21-1|.|.
TGTGCCAGCCGCCGCCGGGACAGGGGTTACAATGAGCAGTTCTTC
CASRRRDRGYNEQFF
>TRBJ2-2|TRBV5-1|.|.
TGCGCCAGCAGCCCGGGGGCAGGGAGGAGTAACACCGGGGAGCTGTTTTTT
CASSPGAGRSNTGELFF
>TRBJ2-6|TRBV28|.|.
TGTGCCAGCAGTCTCCTGCGGTCCCGAGGCGTCCTGACTTTC
CASSLLRSRGVLTF
>TRBJ1-5|TRBV5-1|once|TRBD1
TGCGCCAGCAGCCCCGGGACAGGGGACACTTGGTCCAATCAGCCCCAGCATTTT
CASSPGTGDTWSNQPQHF
>TRBJ2-5|TRBV3-1/TRBV3-2|.|TRBD2
TGTGCCAGCAGCCTCGTGCGGGAGCAAGAGACCCAGTACTTC
CASSLVREQETQYF
>TRBJ1-4|TRBV29-1|.|.
TGCAGCGCCACGGGACGGGGAAATGAAAAACTGTTTTTT
CSATGRGNEKLFF
>TRBJ1-6|TRBV7-3|.|TRBD1
TGTGCCAGCAGCTTCCCGGTCGGGGACAGGAGCAATTCACCCCTCCACTTT
CASSFPVGDRSNSPLHF
>TRBJ2-7|TRBV7-9|.|TRBD2
TGTGCCAGCAGCCGCATTACGGGGGGGGACGAGCAGTACTTC
CASSRITGGDEQYF
>TRBJ2-7|TRBV3-1/TRBV3-2|once|.
TGTGCCAGCAGCCAAGCGGCCGGCGAGCAGTACTTC
CASSQAAGEQYF
>TRBJ2-1|TRBV4-1|once|TRBD2
TGCGCCAGCAGCCAAGTAGCGGGGGCGCTTGGTGAGCAGTTCTTC
CASSQVAGALGEQFF
>TRBJ1-2|TRBV6-5|once|TRBD1
TGTGCCAGCAGTTTCCACAGGGGAATCGGCTACACCTTC
CASSFHRGIGYTF
>TRBJ2-2|TRBV2|.|TRBD1
TGTGCCAGCAGTTGGGACAGGGGGCGAAGTAAGAACACCGGGGAGCTGTTTTTT
CASSWDRGRSKNTGELFF
>TRBJ2-5|TRBV18|.|TRBD2
TGTGCCAGCTCACCCCTAGCGGGGACTCTCCAAGAGACCCAGTACTTC
CASSPLAGTLQETQYF
>TRBJ2-2|TRBV24-1|.|TRBD1
TGTGCCACCAGTGATCCTCAACAGGGGCACGGGGAGCTGTTTTTT
CATSDPQQGHGELFF
>TRBJ1-2|TRBV5-1|.|.
TGCGCCAGCAGCTTGGGCGGGCGTTCTTATGGCTACACCTTC
CASSLGGRSYGYTF
>TRBJ1-2|TRBV7-8|.|.
TGTGCCAGCAGCTTAGTACCCCTGGAACGGAGGACCTTC
CASSLVPLERRTF
>TRBJ2-1|TRBV18|.|TRBD2
TGTGCCAGCTCACCAGGGAGACTAGCGGGGGGGGCAAACAATGAGCAGTTCTTC
CASSPGRLAGGANNEQFF
>TRBJ1-4|TRBV3-1/TRBV3-2|.|.
TGTGCCAGCAGCCAGACTCTTTCCGGGAATGAAAAACTGTTTTTT
CASSQTLSGNEKLFF
>TRBJ2-3|TRBV18|.|TRBD1
TGTGCCAGCTCACCAGCCAGGGGGCTCCCAGATACGCAGTATTTT
CASSPARGLPDTQYF
>TRBJ2-3|TRBV11-3|.|.
TGTGCCAGCAGCAAGCTAGGAGCAGATACGCAGTATTTT
CASSKLGADTQYF
>TRBJ1-2|TRBV7-9|.|.
TGTGCCAGCAGCCATGGGAATGGAAGGATGTATGGCTACACCTTC
CASSHGNGRMYGYTF
>TRBJ1-5|TRBV18|.|.
TGTGCCAGCTCACTCGCGGCAGGGGCCGGTAGCAATCAGCCCCAGCATTTT
CASSLAAGAGSNQPQHF
>TRBJ1-6|TRBV11-2|.|.
TGTGCCAGCAGCCCCCGTACTAATTCACCCCTCCACTTT
CASSPRTNSPLHF
>TRBJ2-7|TRBV29-1|.|TRBD2
TGCAGCGTGGTCTCGTCTGGCGGGGGGATTTCCTACGAGCAGTACTTC
CSVVSSGGGISYEQYF
>TRBJ2-7|TRBV7-2|.|TRBD1
TGTGCCAGCAGCACCTACGCAGGGGGCGCCGCCTACGAGCAGTACTTC
CASSTYAGGAAYEQYF
>TRBJ1-5|TRBV2|.|TRBD1
TGTGCCAGCAGTGAGCGGACAGGGGTTTATCAGCCCCAGCATTTT
CASSERTGVYQPQHF
>TRBJ1-6|TRBV6-5|.|TRBD1
TGTGCCAGCAGACCGGGACAGAACCATTCACCCCTCCACTTT
CASRPGQNHSPLHF
>TRBJ2-1|TRBV18|many|.
TGTGCCAGCTCACCACGGGAGAGGGCAAAGGGCAATGAGCAGTTCTTC
CASSPRERAKGNEQFF
>TRBJ2-2|TRBV20-1|.|.
TGCAGTGCTAGTCCGGGGGCGGTCACCGGGGAGCTGTTTTTT
CSASPGAVTGELFF
>TRBJ1-1|TRBV5-1|.|.
TGCGCCAGCAGCTTGGGTTGGGACGGAGTACACACTGAAGCTTTCTTT
CASSLGWDGVHTEAFF
>TRBJ1-3|TRBV5-6|.|.
TGTGCCAGCAGCCCCCTATCTGGACAAACTGGAAACACCATATATTTT
CASSPLSGQTGNTIYF
>TRBJ2-7|TRBV5-4|.|TRBD2
TGTGCCAGCAGCTTGGCCGCGCGGGGGATCCTAAGGAACGGCTACGAGCAGTACTTC
CASSLAARGILRNGYEQYF
>TRBJ2-5|TRBV5-1|once|TRBD2
TGCGCCAGCAGCTGGGGCGGAGCGGGGGCGGCGGAGACCCAGTACTTC
CASSWGGAGAAETQYF
>TRBJ1-1|TRBV2|.|.
TGTGCCAGCAGTATATGGGGAAACACTGAAGCTTTCTTT
CASSIWGNTEAFF